The entry below gives a single T cell receptor (beta chain) sequence along with its context. The antigen remains undetermined. The TCR beta library used iRepertoire HTBI primers with Arm-PCR amplification of CDR3. Original handling: Sample data revealed approximately 60 TRBV and over twelve TRBJ segments. TCRdb reprocessed the multiplex PCR reads with MiXCR, giving one entry per CDR3 protein. These V and J calls are TCRdb output, not the study's own analysis. Among around 460,000 distinct CDR3 sequences listed, under 25% were seen once. Time point in this sample: persistent/refractory GD, antithyroid drugs over 5 years with positive TRAb. Extracted PBMC RNA gave rise to the TCR library. The data belong to a study of regulatory T cells in long-lasting Graves disease. Study-wide context: Persistent cases were those of Graves' disease that involved over 5 years of antithyroid drugs with positive TSH receptor antibodies.

Study findings and constraints: Persistent disease showed a preference for TRBV28, TRBJ1-2 and TRBJ2-5.

Unmatched junction bases numbered 6, after V lost 0 bases and J lost 4 bases. From germline, CDR1 is SGHTA and CDR2 FQGNSA. The CDR3 has 15 amino acids. The chain carries TRBV7-2 and TRBJ2-7; 7 bases agree with TRBD2. The sample consisted of peripheral blood mononuclear cells (PBMCs), taken when the disease was refractory, from a patient treated with antithyroid drugs. The receptor's source is a female donor with Graves disease. Written as DNA, the CDR3 is TGTGCCAGCAGCTTAGCTGTGGGAGGGCAATACGAGCAGTACTTC. This gives the protein CASSLAVGGQYEQYF.